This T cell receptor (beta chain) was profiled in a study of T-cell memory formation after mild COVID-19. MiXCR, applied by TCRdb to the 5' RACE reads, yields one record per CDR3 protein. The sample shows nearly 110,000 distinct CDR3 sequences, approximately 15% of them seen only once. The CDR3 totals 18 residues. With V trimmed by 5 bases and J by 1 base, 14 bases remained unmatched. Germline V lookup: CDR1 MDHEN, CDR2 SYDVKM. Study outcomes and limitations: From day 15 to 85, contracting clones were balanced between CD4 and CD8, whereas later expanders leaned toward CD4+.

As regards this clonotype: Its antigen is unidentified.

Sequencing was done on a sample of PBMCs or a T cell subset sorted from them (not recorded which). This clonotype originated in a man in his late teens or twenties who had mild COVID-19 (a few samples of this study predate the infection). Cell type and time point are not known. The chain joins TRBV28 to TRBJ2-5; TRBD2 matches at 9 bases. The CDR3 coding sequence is TGTGCCAGCAGTCTTATGGGGGCGGCGGGAGGGCCCCAAGAGACCCAGTACTTC. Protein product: CASSLMGAAGGPQETQYF.